Following are 27 T cell receptor beta chains from one sample sequenced in a study of cytomegalovirus exposure and HLA in healthy donors. PCR was performed using 60 Vbeta and 13 Jbeta primers. Sequencing used immunoSEQ multiplex PCR; TCRdb keeps in-frame clones, though not all of them. The data show around 100,000 clones, around three quarters seen once. Sequencing was done on a sample of PBMCs. All receptors derive from a young woman in good health and CMV-seropositive.

V gene TRBV4-3 combines with J gene TRBJ2-3, with 8 bases that match TRBD1. J gave up 4 bases and V 6 bases, and 9 bases lay outside the gene matches. The CDR3 totals 15 residues. CDR1 LGHNA and CDR2 YSLEER come from the germline V gene. The CDR3 loop reads CASSPEDRVPDTQYF. The CDR3 DNA is TGCGCCAGCAGTCCAGAGGACAGGGTCCCAGATACGCAGTATTTT.

The chain combines TRBV9 with TRBJ2-1; TRBD2 is a possible D gene (6 bases). The CDR3 runs 16 residues. The germline V and J ends were trimmed by 4 bases and 0 bases, with 14 bases remaining between them. CDR1 SGDLS and CDR2 YYNGEE come from the germline V gene. This CDR3 is CASSPSGASSYNEQFF. In DNA, the CDR3 is TGTGCCAGCAGCCCTTCGGGAGCGTCCTCCTACAATGAGCAGTTCTTC.

The chain recombines TRBV27 with TRBJ1-1, with D unresolved. Deletions cut 3 bases from V and 7 bases from J, with 9 bases between. The germline V gene has CDR1 MNHEY and CDR2 SMNVEV (reference sequence). This CDR3 comprises 12 residues. Here the CDR3 DNA reads TGTGCCAGCAGTTTCAGATTTGGTGAAGCTTTCTTT. This encodes CASSFRFGEAFF.

The V and J genes are TRBV7-6 and TRBJ2-2; the D gene is possibly TRBD1 (6 bases). CDR1 and CDR2 (germline): SGHVS, FNYEAQ. The CDR3 runs 15 residues. V lost 2 bases to trimming and J lost 6 bases, with 13 bases between them. CDR3 in amino acids: CASSLYAGDAGELFF. The CDR3 DNA reads as TGTGCCAGCAGCTTATATGCAGGGGACGCCGGGGAGCTGTTTTTT.

The chain carries TRBV5-4 and TRBJ1-2; TRBD1 might be the D (6 bases). Trimming pared 1 base from V and 8 bases from J, leaving 15 bases between. Looked up from germline, CDR1 is SGHNT and CDR2 is YYREEE (reference sequence). The CDR3 is 14 residues long. This CDR3 is CASSLWGRLDGYTF. For the CDR3, the DNA is TGTGCCAGCAGCTTGTGGGGGCGCTTGGACGGCTACACCTTC.

The rearrangement uses TRBV6-5 and TRBJ1-3; tentative D call: TRBD1 (6 bases). Germline values: CDR1 MNHEY, CDR2 SVGAGI. This CDR3 has 15 residues. Trimming stripped 5 bases from V and 0 bases from J, with 11 bases between. In DNA form, the CDR3 reads TGTGCCAGCAGTCCGGGACATGGCTCTGGAAACACCATATATTTT. Its protein product is CASSPGHGSGNTIYF.

The gene calls are TRBV5-1 and TRBJ2-7, with D possibly TRBD2 on 7 matching bases. The V end was cut by 0 bases, the J end by 9 bases, with 16 bases between. The CDR3 has 14 amino acids. The germline V gene has CDR1 SGHRS and CDR2 YFSETQ. In nucleotides, the CDR3 is TGCGCCAGCAGCTTGGGGACAGTGAGGGAGGGGCAGTACTTC. Translating gives CASSLGTVREGQYF.

The V gene is TRBV11-2, the J gene TRBJ1-2; TRBD1 matches 7 bases. CDR3 length equals 17 residues. Germline CDR1 SGHAT, CDR2 FQNNGV. Trimming at V came to 4 bases and at J to 2 bases, leaving 13 bases not matched to a gene. This chain's CDR3 is CASSSAGRGKSNYGYTF. The DNA for the CDR3 is TGTGCCAGCAGCTCTGCCGGCAGGGGGAAATCCAACTATGGCTACACCTTC.

The rearrangement links TRBV27 to TRBJ2-7, with 8 nucleotides matching TRBD2. V shed 8 bases and J 2 bases; nucleotides not matched to a gene: 11. The length of the CDR3 is 15 residues. Per germline, CDR1 MNHEY and CDR2 SMNVEV (reference sequence). The CDR3 reads CASWGPGGTTYEQYF. CDR3 in DNA: TGTGCCAGCTGGGGCCCGGGGGGGACCACCTACGAGCAGTACTTC.

This chain joins TRBV27 and TRBJ1-4; TRBD1 aligns across 8 bases. This CDR3 has 16 amino acids. The V segment lost 5 bases and the J segment 8 bases; nucleotides outside the gene matches: 13. Germline assignment: CDR1 MNHEY and CDR2 SMNVEV (reference sequence). The CDR3 sequence: CASSPKDRAGGEKLFF. CDR3 DNA: TGTGCCAGCAGTCCCAAGGACAGGGCGGGGGGGGAAAAACTGTTTTTT.

The table lists this clone with a count of one. The chain is built from TRBV5-5 and TRBJ2-3; TRBD2 aligns across 11 bases. The CDR3 length is 15 residues. The germline V gene has CDR1 SGHKS and CDR2 YYEKEE (reference sequence). J gave up 3 bases and V 4 bases, and 4 bases lay outside the gene matches. CDR3 residues: CASSAWTSGTDTQYF. DNA of the CDR3: TGTGCCAGCAGCGCATGGACTAGCGGGACAGATACGCAGTATTTT.

This clone was seen repeatedly, ten times or more. V is TRBV6-6 and J is TRBJ1-2; D gene unclear. CDR1 is MNHNY and CDR2 is SVGAGI in the germline V gene (reference sequence). This CDR3 has 15 amino acids. Trimming removed 6 bases from V and 0 bases from J, with 14 bases in between. CDR3 in DNA: TGTGCCAGCAGATCCGAAGCTTTTACTAACTATGGCTACACCTTC. It encodes CASRSEAFTNYGYTF.

The genes are TRBV7-9 and TRBJ1-1; TRBD1 matches 7 bases. The germline V gene has CDR1 SEHNR and CDR2 FQNEAQ (reference sequence). V lost 4 bases to trimming and J lost 5 bases; unmatched junction nucleotides: 4. The CDR3 is 13 residues long. The CDR3 bases are TGTGCCAGCAGCTCCGGGACAGAGACTGAAGCTTTCTTT. This encodes CASSSGTETEAFF.

The chain combines TRBV27 with TRBJ2-1, with TRBD2 matching over 10 bases. V lost 3 bases to trimming and J lost 10 bases; unmatched junction nucleotides: 6. The germline V gene has CDR1 MNHEY and CDR2 SMNVEV (reference sequence). This CDR3 is built from 14 residues. CDR3 protein: CASSFLAGEDEQFF. CDR3 coding DNA: TGTGCCAGCAGTTTCCTAGCGGGAGAGGACGAGCAGTTCTTC.

The chain combines TRBV7-9 with TRBJ1-6; D uncertain. The CDR3 spans 17 residues. Germline-derived CDR1 and CDR2 are SEHNR and FQNEAQ (reference sequence). The V and J ends lost 4 bases and 2 bases respectively, with 15 bases between them. Here the CDR3 reads CASSSLGGVAYNSPLHF. Written as DNA, the CDR3 is TGTGCCAGCAGCTCGCTTGGCGGGGTGGCCTATAATTCACCCCTCCACTTT.

The chain combines TRBV9 with TRBJ2-3, with D uncertain. CDR3 length: 15 amino acids. The germline CDR1 and CDR2 sequences are SGDLS and YYNGEE. The V and J ends lost 2 bases and 1 base respectively, with 11 bases between them. The DNA of the CDR3 is TGTGCCAGCAGCGTTTGGTCGACTGGCACAGATACGCAGTATTTT. This codes for CASSVWSTGTDTQYF.

This chain joins TRBV7-2 and TRBJ2-2; TRBD2 might be the D (6 bases). The CDR3 contains 14 residues. Trimming took off 6 bases at V and 6 bases at J, with 14 bases between the two ends. Germline V lookup: CDR1 SGHTA, CDR2 FQGNSA. The CDR3, as DNA: TGTGCCAGCAGGGAAAGAGGAGGGCCCGGGGAGCTGTTTTTT. It specifies CASRERGGPGELFF. The full variable domain, its missing parts supplied by reference TRBV7-2 and TRBJ2-2, is GAGVSQSPSNKVTEKGKDVELRCDPISGHTALYWYRQSLGQGLEFLIYFQGNSAPDKSGLPSDRFSAERTGGSVSTLTIQRTQQEDSAVYLCASRERGGPGELFFGEGSRLTVL.

In DNA form, the CDR3 reads TGTGCCAGCAGCTTATCCCCGACTAGCGGTGGGGAGACCCAGTACTTC. It yields the protein CASSLSPTSGGETQYF. V usage is TRBV7-2 and J usage is TRBJ2-5; 9 nucleotides agree with TRBD2. V dropped 2 bases and J dropped 5; count of bases not matched to a gene: 9. This CDR3 spans 16 amino acids. CDR1 SGHTA and CDR2 FQGNSA come from the germline V gene.

DNA for the CDR3: TGTGCCACAGAGGGGGTAAGAACTGAAGCTTTCTTT. Protein product: CATEGVRTEAFF. The rearrangement joins TRBV28 to TRBJ1-1; possible D gene TRBD1, 6 bases. The V and J ends lost 10 bases and 5 bases respectively, with 14 bases between them. Germline V lookup: CDR1 MDHEN, CDR2 SYDVKM. The CDR3 sequence is 12 residues long.

The rearrangement links TRBV27 to TRBJ2-1; D is perhaps TRBD2 (6 bases). The CDR3 totals 20 residues. Trimming cost V 2 bases and J 3 bases, with 26 bases left between them. Germline CDR1 MNHEY, CDR2 SMNVEV (reference sequence). As DNA, the CDR3 is TGTGCCAGCAGTTTACTCATTTCGGGAGCGCTAGCAACGATCTACAATGAGCAGTTCTTC. It yields the protein CASSLLISGALATIYNEQFF.

The gene calls are TRBV2 and TRBJ1-2, with TRBD1 matching over 8 bases. The length of the CDR3 is 14 residues. Germline CDR1 is SNHLY and CDR2 is FYNNEI. Germline trimming cut 7 bases from V and 3 bases from J; bases unmatched to any gene: 7. The CDR3 coding sequence is TGTGCCAGCAAGGGCAGGGGGCTTTACTATGGCTACACCTTC. It translates to CASKGRGLYYGYTF.

The chain combines TRBV29-1 with TRBJ1-2; 7 positions match TRBD1. The junction had 9 bases not matched to a gene; V was cut back by 4 bases and J by 7 bases. The CDR3 runs to 13 residues. CDR1 and CDR2 from the germline V gene are SQVTM and ANQGSEA. For the CDR3, the DNA is TGCAGCGTTGTGGGGCTAACAGGGGTTGGCTACACCTTC. Residues: CSVVGLTGVGYTF.

The CDR3 spells CASSPGGGPDTQYF. CDR3 nucleotides: TGCGCCAGCAGTCCCGGGGGGGGGCCAGATACGCAGTATTTT. This chain uses TRBV5-1 with TRBJ2-3; the match to TRBD2 covers 8 bases. Per germline, CDR1 SGHRS and CDR2 YFSETQ. Unmatched junction bases numbered 6, after V lost 5 bases and J lost 4 bases. The length of the CDR3 is 14 residues.

V is TRBV20-1 and J is TRBJ1-1; no clear D. The V end lost 3 bases, the J end lost 6 bases, and 8 bases lay between the germline ends. The CDR3 runs to 11 residues. In germline, CDR1 is DFQATT, CDR2 SNEGSKA (reference sequence). In DNA, the CDR3 is TGCAGTGCTAGCCGGGAGCCTGAAGCTTTCTTT. Protein sequence: CSASREPEAFF.

The CDR3 sequence: CAWSVRGGLKETQYF. Written as DNA, the CDR3 is TGTGCCTGGAGTGTACGGGGGGGCCTCAAAGAGACCCAGTACTTC. The V and J genes are TRBV30 and TRBJ2-5; 8 nucleotides line up with TRBD2. V trimming: 0 bases; J trimming: 3 bases; junction bases outside the gene matches: 6. The germline V gene encodes CDR1 GTSNPN and CDR2 SVGIG (reference sequence). CDR3 length equals 15 residues.

V usage is TRBV5-1 and J usage is TRBJ2-1, with a tentative D call TRBD2 (5 bases). The CDR3 runs 14 residues. Trimming took 1 base from V and 5 from J, leaving 10 bases between them. CDR1 is SGHRS and CDR2 is YFSETQ in the germline V gene. This CDR3 reads CASSLQAGDNEQFF. CDR3 in DNA: TGCGCCAGCAGCTTGCAGGCCGGGGACAATGAGCAGTTCTTC.

This clone was recorded a few times. This chain connects TRBV7-9 to TRBJ2-7; 9 nucleotides align to TRBD1. With 5 bases clipped from V and 0 bases from J, the junction kept 8 bases outside the gene matches. Looked up from germline, CDR1 is SEHNR and CDR2 is FQNEAQ (reference sequence). This CDR3 has 16 residues. CDR3 DNA sequence: TGTGCCAGCAGCCTACTGGGGACAGGGAGCTCCTACGAGCAGTACTTC. Translating gives CASSLLGTGSSYEQYF.